This T cell receptor (beta chain) originates from a study of blood T cell repertoires in COVID-19. TCRdb's copy holds only in-frame clones and misses some; the assay was immunoSEQ multiplex PCR. The sample has about 370,000 clones, more than 80% seen once. Trimming removed 0 bases from V and 2 bases from J, with 8 bases in between. The germline V gene has CDR1 SGHKS and CDR2 YYEKEE (reference sequence). The CDR3 extends over 14 amino acids. This sequence was found in a man aged 18 to 30 who had recovered from COVID-19. The material sequenced was PBMCs or T cells enriched from blood (not recorded which). The chain employs TRBV5-5 and TRBJ2-5, with a weak D call TRBD1 (5 bases). The CDR3 region is CASSLGQGQETQYF. CDR3 DNA: TGTGCCAGCAGCTTGGGGCAGGGACAAGAGACCCAGTACTTC. Looking up the rest from reference TRBV5-5 and TRBJ2-5 gives the full variable domain: DAGVTQSPTHLIKTRGQQVTLRCSPISGHKSVSWYQQVLGQGPQFIFQYYEKEERGRGNFPDRFSARQFPNYSSELNVNALLLGDSALYLCASSLGQGQETQYFGPGTRLLVL.